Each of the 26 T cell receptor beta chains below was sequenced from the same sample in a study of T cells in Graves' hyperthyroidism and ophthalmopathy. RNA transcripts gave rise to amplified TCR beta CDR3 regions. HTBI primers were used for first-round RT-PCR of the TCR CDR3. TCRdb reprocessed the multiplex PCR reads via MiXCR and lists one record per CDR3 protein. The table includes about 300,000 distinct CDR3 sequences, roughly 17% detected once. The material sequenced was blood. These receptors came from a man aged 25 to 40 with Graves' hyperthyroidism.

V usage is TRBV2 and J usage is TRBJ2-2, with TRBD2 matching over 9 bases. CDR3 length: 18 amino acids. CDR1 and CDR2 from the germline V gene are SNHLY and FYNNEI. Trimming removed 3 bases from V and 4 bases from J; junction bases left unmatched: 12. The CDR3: CASSDGLGSGRFTGELFF. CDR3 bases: TGTGCCAGCAGTGATGGCCTAGGGAGCGGGAGGTTCACCGGGGAGCTGTTTTTT.

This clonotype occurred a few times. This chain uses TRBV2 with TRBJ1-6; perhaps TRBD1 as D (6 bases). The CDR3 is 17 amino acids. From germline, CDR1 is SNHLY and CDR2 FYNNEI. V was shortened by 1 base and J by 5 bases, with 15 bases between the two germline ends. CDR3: CASSEGRGRRNNSPLHF. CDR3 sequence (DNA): TGTGCCAGCAGTGAAGGGAGGGGGAGGAGGAATAATTCACCCCTCCACTTT.

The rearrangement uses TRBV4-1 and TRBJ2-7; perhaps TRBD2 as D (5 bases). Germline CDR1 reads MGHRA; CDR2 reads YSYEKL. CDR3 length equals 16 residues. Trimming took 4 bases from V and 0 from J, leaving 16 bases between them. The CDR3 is CASSRKTEESSYEQYF. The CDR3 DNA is TGCGCCAGCAGCCGAAAAACGGAGGAAAGCTCCTACGAGCAGTACTTC.

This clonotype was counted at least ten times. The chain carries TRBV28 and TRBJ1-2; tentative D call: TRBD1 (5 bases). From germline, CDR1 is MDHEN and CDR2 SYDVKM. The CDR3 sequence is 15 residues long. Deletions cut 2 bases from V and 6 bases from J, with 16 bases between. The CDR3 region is CASSLTTTGSNGYTF. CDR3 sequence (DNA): TGTGCCAGCAGTTTAACCACTACAGGTAGCAATGGCTACACCTTC.

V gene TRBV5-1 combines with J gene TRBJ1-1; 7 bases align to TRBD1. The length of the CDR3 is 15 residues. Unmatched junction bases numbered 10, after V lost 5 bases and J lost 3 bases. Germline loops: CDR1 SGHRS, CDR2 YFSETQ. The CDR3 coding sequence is TGCGCCAGCAGAAAAAAAGGGGACAGAGACACTGAAGCTTTCTTT. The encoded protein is CASRKKGDRDTEAFF. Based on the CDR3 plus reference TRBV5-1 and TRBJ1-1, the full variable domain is KAGVTQTPRYLIKTRGQQVTLSCSPISGHRSVSWYQQTPGQGLQFLFEYFSETQRNKGNFPGRFSGRQFSNSRSEMNVSTLELGDSALYLCASRKKGDRDTEAFFGQGTRLTVV.

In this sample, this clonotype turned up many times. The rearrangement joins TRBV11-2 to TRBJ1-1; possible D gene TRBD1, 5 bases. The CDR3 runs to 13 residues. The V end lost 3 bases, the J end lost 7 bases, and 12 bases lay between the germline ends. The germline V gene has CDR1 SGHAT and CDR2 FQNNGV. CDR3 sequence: CASSFEGQGEAFF. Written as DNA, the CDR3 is TGTGCCAGCAGCTTCGAGGGGCAAGGTGAAGCTTTCTTT.

The CDR3 DNA is TGCGCCAGCAGCTTGGGAACAGGTTCCCACTTGGGAGGCTACACCTTC. Protein product: CASSLGTGSHLGGYTF. The V call is TRBV5-1, the J call TRBJ1-2, with D maybe TRBD1 (5 bases). Trimming cost V 0 bases and J 8 bases, with 20 bases left between them. The germline V gene encodes CDR1 SGHRS and CDR2 YFSETQ. The CDR3 is 16 amino acids.

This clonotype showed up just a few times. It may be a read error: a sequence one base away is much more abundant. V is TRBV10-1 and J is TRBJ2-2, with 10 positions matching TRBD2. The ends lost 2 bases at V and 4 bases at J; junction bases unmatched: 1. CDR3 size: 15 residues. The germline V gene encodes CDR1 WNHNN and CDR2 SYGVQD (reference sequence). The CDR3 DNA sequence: TGCGCCAGCAGTGAGAGCGGGAGGGGCACCGGGGAGCTGTTTTTT. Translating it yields CASSESGRGTGELFF.

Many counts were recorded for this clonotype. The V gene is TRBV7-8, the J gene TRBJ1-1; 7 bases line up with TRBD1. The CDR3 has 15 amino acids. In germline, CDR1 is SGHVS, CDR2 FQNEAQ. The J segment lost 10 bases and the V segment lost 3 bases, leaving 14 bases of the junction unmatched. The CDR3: CASSFRGLRQGRAFF. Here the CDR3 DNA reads TGTGCCAGCAGCTTCCGGGGCCTAAGACAGGGTCGAGCTTTCTTT.

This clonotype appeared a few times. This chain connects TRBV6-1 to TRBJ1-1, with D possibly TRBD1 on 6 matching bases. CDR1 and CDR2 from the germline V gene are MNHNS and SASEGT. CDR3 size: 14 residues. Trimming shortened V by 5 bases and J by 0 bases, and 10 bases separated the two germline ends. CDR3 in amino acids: CASSWTEMNTEAFF. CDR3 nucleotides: TGTGCCAGCAGTTGGACAGAAATGAACACTGAAGCTTTCTTT.

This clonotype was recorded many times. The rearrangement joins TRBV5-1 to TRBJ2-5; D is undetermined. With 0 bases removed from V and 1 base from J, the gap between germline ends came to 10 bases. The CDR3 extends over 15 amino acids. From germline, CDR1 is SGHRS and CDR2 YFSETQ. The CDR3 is CASSLEQLPQETQYF. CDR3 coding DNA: TGCGCCAGCAGCTTGGAGCAACTTCCCCAAGAGACCCAGTACTTC.

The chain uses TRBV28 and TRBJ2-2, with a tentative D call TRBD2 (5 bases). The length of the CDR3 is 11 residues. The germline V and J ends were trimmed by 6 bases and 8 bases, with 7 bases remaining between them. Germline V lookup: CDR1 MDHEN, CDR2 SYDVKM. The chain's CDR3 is CASRDWGELFF. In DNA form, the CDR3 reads TGTGCCAGCAGGGACTGGGGGGAGCTGTTTTTT. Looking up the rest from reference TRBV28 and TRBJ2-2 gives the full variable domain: DVKVTQSSRYLVKRTGEKVFLECVQDMDHENMFWYRQDPGLGLRLIYFSYDVKMKEKGDIPEGYSVSREKKERFSLILESASTNQTSMYLCASRDWGELFFGEGSRLTVL.

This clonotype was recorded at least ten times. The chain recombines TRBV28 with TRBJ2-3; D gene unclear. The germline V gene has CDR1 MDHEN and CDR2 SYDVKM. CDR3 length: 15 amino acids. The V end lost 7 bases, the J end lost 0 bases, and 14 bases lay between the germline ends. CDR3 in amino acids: CASIRRGLSTDTQYF. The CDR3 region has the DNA TGTGCCAGCATACGGCGAGGCCTTAGCACAGATACGCAGTATTTT. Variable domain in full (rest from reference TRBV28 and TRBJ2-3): DVKVTQSSRYLVKRTGEKVFLECVQDMDHENMFWYRQDPGLGLRLIYFSYDVKMKEKGDIPEGYSVSREKKERFSLILESASTNQTSMYLCASIRRGLSTDTQYFGPGTRLTVL.

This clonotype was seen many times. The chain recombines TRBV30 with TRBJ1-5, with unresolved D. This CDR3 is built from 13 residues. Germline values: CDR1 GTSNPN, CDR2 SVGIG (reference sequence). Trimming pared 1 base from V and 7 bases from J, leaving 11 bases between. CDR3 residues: CAWSGGGRQPQHF. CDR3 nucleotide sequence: TGTGCCTGGAGTGGGGGTGGTCGGCAGCCCCAGCATTTT.

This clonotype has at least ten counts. The CDR3 here is CASSLEPTGTDTQYF. DNA of the CDR3: TGTGCCAGCAGCTTAGAACCAACTGGGACAGATACGCAGTATTTT. This chain joins TRBV7-9 and TRBJ2-3, with D uncertain. CDR1 and CDR2 (germline): SEHNR, FQNEAQ (reference sequence). The CDR3 covers 15 residues. Trimming took off 1 base at V and 3 bases at J, with 11 bases between the two ends.

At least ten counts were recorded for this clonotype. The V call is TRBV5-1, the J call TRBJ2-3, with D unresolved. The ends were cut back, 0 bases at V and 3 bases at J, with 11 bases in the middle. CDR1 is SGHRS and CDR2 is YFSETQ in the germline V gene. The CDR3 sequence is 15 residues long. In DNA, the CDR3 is TGCGCCAGCAGCTTGGAGTCTAGTTGGACAGATACGCAGTATTTT. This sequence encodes CASSLESSWTDTQYF.

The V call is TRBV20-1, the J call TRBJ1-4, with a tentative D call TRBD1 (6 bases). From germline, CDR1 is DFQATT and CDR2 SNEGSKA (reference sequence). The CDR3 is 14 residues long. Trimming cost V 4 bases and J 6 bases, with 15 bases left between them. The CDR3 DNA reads TGCAGTGCTACCCTGTTGAAGGGGGATGAAAAACTGTTTTTT. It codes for CSATLLKGDEKLFF.

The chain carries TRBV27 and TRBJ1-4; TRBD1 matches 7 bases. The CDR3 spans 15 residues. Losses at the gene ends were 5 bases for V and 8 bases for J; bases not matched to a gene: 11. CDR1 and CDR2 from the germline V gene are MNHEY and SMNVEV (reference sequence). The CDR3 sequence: CASSLLQGRAEKLFF. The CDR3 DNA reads TGTGCCAGCAGTCTCCTACAGGGGCGTGCCGAAAAACTGTTTTTT.

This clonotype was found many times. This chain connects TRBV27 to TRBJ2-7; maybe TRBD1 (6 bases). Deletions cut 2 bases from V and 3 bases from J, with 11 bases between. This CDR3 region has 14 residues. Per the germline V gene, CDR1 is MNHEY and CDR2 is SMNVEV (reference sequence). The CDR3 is CASSLKGTFYEQYF. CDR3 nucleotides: TGTGCCAGCAGTTTAAAGGGGACATTCTACGAGCAGTACTTC.

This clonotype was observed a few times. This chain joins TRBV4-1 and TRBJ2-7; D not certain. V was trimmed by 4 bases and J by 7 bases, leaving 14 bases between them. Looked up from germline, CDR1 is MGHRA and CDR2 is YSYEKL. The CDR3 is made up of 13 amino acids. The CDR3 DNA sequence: TGCGCCAGCAGCCGGGCTCCCCTGGGGGAGCAGTACTTC. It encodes CASSRAPLGEQYF.

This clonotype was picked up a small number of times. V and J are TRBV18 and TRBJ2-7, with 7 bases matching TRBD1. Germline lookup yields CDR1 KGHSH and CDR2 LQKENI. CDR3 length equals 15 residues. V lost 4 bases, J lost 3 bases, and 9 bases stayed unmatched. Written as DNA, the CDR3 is TGTGCCAGCTCACAAAGCTCCGGACAGGTCTACGAGCAGTACTTC. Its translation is CASSQSSGQVYEQYF.

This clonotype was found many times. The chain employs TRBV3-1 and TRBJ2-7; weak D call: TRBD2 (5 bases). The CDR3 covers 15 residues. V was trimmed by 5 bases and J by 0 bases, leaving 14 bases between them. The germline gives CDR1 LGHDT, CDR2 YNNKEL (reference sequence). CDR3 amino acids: CASSDTGWTSYEQYF. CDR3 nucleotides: TGTGCCAGCAGCGACACGGGGTGGACCTCCTACGAGCAGTACTTC.

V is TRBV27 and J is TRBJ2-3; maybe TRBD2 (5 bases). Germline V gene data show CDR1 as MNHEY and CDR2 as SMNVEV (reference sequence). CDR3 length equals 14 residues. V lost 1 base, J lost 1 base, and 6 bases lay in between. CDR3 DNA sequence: TGTGCCAGCAGTTTATGGCGGGGCACAGATACGCAGTATTTT. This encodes CASSLWRGTDTQYF.

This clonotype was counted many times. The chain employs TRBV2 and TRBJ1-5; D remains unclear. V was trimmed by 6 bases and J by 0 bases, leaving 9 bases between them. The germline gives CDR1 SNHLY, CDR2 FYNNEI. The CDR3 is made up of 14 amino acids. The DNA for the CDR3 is TGTGCCAGCAGGGGAGAATATAGCAATCAGCCCCAGCATTTT. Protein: CASRGEYSNQPQHF.

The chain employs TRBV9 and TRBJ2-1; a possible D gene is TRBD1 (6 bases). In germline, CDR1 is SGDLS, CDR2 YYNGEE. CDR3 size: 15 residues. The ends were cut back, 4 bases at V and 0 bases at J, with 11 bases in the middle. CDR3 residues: CASSNSGHSYNEQFF. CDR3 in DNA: TGTGCCAGCAGCAACTCGGGACACTCCTACAATGAGCAGTTCTTC.

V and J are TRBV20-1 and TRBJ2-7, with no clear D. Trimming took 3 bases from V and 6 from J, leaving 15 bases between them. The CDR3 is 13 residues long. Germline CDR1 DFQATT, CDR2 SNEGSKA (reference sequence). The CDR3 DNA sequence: TGCAGTGCTAGCTCCAGCACCTCTAGCGAGCAGTACTTC. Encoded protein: CSASSSTSSEQYF.